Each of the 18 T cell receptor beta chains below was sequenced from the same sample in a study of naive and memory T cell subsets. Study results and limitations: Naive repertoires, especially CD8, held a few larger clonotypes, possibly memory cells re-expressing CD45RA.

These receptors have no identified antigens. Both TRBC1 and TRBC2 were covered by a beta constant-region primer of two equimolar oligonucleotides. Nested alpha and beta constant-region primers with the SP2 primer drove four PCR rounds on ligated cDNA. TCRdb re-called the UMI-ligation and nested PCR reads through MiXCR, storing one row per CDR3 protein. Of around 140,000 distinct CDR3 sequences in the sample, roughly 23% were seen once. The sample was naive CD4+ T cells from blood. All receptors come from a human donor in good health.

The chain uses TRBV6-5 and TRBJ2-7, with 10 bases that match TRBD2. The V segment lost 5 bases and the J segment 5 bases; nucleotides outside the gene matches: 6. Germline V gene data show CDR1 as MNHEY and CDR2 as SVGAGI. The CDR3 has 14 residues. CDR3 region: CASSLSGRIHEQYF. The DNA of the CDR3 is TGTGCCAGCAGTCTTAGCGGGAGGATACACGAGCAGTACTTC.

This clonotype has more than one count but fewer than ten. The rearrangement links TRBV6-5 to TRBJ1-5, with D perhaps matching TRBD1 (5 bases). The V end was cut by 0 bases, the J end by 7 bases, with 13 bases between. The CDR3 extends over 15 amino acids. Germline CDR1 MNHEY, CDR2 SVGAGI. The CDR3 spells CASSYSRARDQPQHF. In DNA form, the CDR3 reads TGTGCCAGCAGTTACTCTAGGGCCCGGGACCAGCCCCAGCATTTT.

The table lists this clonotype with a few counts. CDR3 coding DNA: TGCAGCGTTGTATTATTGAAGGCGGACACTGAAGCTTTCTTT. This sequence encodes CSVVLLKADTEAFF. The rearrangement links TRBV29-1 to TRBJ1-1; D is undetermined. Germline lookup yields CDR1 SQVTM and CDR2 ANQGSEA. The CDR3 runs to 14 residues. V was clipped by 4 bases and J by 3 bases, with 15 bases between them.

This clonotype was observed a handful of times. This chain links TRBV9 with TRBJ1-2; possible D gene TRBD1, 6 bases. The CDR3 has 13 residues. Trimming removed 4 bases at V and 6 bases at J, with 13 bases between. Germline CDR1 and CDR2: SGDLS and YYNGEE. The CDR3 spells CASSQGSSDGYTF. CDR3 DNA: TGTGCCAGCAGCCAGGGGTCGTCTGATGGCTACACCTTC.

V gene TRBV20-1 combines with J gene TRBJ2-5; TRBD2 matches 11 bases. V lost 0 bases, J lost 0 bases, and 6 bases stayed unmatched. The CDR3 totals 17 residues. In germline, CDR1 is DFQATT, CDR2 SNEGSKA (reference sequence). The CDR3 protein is CSARDGSSGGYQETQYF. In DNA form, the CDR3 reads TGCAGTGCTAGAGACGGGTCTAGCGGGGGGTACCAAGAGACCCAGTACTTC.

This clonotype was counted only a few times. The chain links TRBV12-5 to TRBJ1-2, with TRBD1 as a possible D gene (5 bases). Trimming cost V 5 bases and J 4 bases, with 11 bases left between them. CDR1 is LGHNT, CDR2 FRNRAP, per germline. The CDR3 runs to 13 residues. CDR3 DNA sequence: TGTGCTAGTGGTCCAGGGCGGTCCTATGGCTACACCTTC. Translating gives CASGPGRSYGYTF.

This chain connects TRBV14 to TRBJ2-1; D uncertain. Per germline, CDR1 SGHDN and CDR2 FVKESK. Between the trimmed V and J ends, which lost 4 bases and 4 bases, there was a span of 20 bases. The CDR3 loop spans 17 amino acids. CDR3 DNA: TGTGCCAGCAGCCGGGTCGGTCCGACGGAAAAGTACAATGAGCAGTTCTTC. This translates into CASSRVGPTEKYNEQFF.

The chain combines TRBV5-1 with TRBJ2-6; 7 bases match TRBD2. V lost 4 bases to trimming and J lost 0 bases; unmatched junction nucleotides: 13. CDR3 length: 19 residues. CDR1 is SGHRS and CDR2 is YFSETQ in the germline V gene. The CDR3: CASSPGVPGGSSGANVLTF. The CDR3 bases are TGCGCCAGCAGCCCCGGTGTACCGGGGGGAAGCTCTGGGGCCAACGTCCTGACTTTC.

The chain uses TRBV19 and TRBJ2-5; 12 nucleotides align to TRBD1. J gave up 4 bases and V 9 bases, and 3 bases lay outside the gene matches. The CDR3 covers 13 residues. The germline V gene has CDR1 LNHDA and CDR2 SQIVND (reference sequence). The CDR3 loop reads CASRDRGLETQYF. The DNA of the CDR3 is TGTGCCAGCCGGGACAGGGGGCTAGAGACCCAGTACTTC.

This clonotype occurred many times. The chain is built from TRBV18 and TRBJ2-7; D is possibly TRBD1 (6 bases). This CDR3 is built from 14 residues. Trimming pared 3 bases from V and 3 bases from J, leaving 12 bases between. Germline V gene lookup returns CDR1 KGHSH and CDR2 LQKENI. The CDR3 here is CASSPRQVYYEQYF. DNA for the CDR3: TGTGCCAGCTCACCTCGACAGGTCTACTACGAGCAGTACTTC.

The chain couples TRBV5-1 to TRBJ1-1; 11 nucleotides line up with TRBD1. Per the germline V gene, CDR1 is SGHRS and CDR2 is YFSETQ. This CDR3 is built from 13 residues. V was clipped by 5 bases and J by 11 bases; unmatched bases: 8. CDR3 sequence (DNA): TGCGCCAGCAGTGGACAGGGGGCAAGTGGGGCTTTCTTT. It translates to CASSGQGASGAFF.

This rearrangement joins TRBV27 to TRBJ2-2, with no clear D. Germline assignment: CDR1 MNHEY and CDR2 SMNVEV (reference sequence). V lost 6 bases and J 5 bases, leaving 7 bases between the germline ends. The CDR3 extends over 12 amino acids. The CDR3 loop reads CASSLATGELFF. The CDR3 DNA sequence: TGTGCCAGCAGCTTGGCAACCGGGGAGCTGTTTTTT.

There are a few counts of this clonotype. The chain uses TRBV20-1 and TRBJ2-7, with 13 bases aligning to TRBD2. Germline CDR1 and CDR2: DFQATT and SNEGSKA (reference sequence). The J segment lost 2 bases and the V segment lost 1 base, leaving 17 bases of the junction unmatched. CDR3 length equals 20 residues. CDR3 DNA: TGCAGTGCTAGAGGTCGAACTAGCGGGAGGGTTACGCCTATTACCTACGAGCAGTACTTC. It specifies CSARGRTSGRVTPITYEQYF.

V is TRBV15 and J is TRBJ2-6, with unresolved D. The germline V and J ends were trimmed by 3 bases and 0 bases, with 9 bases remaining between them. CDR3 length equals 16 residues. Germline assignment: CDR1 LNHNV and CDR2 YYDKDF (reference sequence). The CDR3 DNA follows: TGTGCCACCAGCAGCCCCCCCAGCTCTGGGGCCAACGTCCTGACTTTC. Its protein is CATSSPPSSGANVLTF.

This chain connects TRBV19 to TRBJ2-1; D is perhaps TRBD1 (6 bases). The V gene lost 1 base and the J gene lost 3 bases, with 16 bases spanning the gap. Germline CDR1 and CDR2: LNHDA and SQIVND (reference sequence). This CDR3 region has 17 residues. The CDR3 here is CASSIGRGTHYYNEQFF. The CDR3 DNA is TGTGCCAGTAGTATAGGAAGGGGGACGCATTACTACAATGAGCAGTTCTTC.

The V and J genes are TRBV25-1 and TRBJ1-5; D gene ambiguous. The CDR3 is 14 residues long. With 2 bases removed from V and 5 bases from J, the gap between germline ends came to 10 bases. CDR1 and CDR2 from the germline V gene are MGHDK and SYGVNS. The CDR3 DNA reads TGTGCCAGCAGTGAACCCGGGAGTCATCAGCCCCAGCATTTT. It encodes CASSEPGSHQPQHF.

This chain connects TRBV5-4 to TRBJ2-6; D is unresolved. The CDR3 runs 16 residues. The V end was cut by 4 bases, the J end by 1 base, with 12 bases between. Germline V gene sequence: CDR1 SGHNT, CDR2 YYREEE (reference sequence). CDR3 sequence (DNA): TGTGCCAGCAGCCCTCCGGATCGTTCTGGGGCCAACGTCCTGACTTTC. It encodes CASSPPDRSGANVLTF.

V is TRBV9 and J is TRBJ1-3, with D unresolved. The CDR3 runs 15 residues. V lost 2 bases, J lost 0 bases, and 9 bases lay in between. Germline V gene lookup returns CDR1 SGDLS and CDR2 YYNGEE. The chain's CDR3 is CASSVGGLSGNTIYF. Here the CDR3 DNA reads TGTGCCAGCAGCGTGGGAGGACTCTCTGGAAACACCATATATTTT.